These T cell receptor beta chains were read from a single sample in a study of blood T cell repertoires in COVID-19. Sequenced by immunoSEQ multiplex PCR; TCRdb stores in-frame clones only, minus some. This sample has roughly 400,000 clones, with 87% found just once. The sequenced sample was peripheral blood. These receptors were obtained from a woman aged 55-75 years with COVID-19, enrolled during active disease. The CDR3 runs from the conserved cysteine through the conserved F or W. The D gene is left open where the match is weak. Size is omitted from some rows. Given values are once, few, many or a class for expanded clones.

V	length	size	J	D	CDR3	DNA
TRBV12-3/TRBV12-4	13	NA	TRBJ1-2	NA	CASSLDRADGYTF	TGTGCCAGCAGTTTAGACAGGGCCGATGGCTACACCTTC
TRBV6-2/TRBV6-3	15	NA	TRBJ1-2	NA	CASSSRGSSNYGYTF	TGTGCCAGCAGTTCAAGGGGCAGTTCTAACTATGGCTACACCTTC
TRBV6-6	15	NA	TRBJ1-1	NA	CASSYAIRGKAEAFF	TGTGCCAGCAGTTACGCAATTCGGGGGAAGGCTGAAGCTTTCTTT
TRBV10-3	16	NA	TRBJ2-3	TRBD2	CAISSGLAGFTDTQYF	TGTGCCATCAGTTCCGGACTAGCGGGGTTCACAGATACGCAGTATTTT
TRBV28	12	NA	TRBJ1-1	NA	CASRGGNTEAFF	TGTGCCAGTAGGGGAGGGAACACTGAAGCTTTCTTT
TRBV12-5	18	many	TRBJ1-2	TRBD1	CASGLLTVSGQGAEGYTF	TGTGCTAGTGGTTTGCTAACGGTGTCGGGACAGGGGGCTGAGGGCTACACCTTC
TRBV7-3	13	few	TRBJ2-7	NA	CASSSDSSYEQYF	TGTGCCAGCAGCTCGGACAGTTCCTACGAGCAGTACTTC
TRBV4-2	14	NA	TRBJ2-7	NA	CASSHDPGTYEQYF	TGTGCCAGCAGCCACGATCCGGGGACCTACGAGCAGTACTTC
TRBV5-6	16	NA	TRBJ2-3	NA	CASSFGRGVSTDTQYF	TGTGCCAGCAGCTTTGGGCGGGGCGTTAGCACAGATACGCAGTATTTT
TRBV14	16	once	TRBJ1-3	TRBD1	CASSGRQGLPGNTIYF	TGTGCCAGCAGCGGTCGACAGGGGCTTCCTGGAAACACCATATATTTT
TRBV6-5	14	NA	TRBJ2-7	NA	CASSTDRRSYEQYF	TGTGCCAGCAGCACCGACAGGCGCTCCTACGAGCAGTACTTC
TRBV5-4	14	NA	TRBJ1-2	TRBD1	CASSFPRQGYGYTF	TGTGCCAGCAGCTTCCCCCGACAGGGCTATGGCTACACCTTC
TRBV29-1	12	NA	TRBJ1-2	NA	CSVDRGGEGYTF	TGCAGCGTTGACCGGGGTGGAGAAGGCTACACCTTC
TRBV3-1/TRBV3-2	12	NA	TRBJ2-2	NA	CASSRMTGELFF	TGTGCCAGCAGTCGTATGACCGGGGAGCTGTTTTTT
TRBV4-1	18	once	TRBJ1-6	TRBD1	CASSQEWAGQGVGQPLHF	TGCGCCAGCAGCCAAGAGTGGGCCGGACAGGGGGTAGGACAACCCCTCCACTTT
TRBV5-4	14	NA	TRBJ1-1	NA	CASSLPGARDEAFF	TGTGCCAGCAGCTTGCCCGGCGCCCGGGATGAAGCTTTCTTT
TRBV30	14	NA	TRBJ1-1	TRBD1	CAWTMGQLNTEAFF	TGTGCCTGGACTATGGGACAGTTGAACACTGAAGCTTTCTTT
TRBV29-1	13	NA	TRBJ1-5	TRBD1	CSVGQGVGQPQHF	TGCAGCGTTGGACAGGGAGTAGGTCAGCCCCAGCATTTT
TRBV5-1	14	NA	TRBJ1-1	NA	CASSFGWSTTEAFF	TGCGCCAGCAGCTTTGGATGGAGCACCACTGAAGCTTTCTTT
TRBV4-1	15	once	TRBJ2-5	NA	CASSQGVGLQETQYF	TGCGCCAGCAGCCAAGGGGTGGGACTCCAAGAGACCCAGTACTTC
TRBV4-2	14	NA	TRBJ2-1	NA	CASSRAKSANEQFF	TGTGCCAGCAGCCGTGCTAAGAGCGCCAATGAGCAGTTCTTC
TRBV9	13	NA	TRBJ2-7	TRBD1	CASSPTGGGEQYF	TGTGCCAGCAGCCCGACAGGGGGCGGCGAGCAGTACTTC
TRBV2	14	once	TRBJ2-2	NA	CASRTTGPTGELFF	TGTGCCAGCAGAACTACAGGGCCCACCGGGGAGCTGTTTTTT
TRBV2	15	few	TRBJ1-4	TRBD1	CASSEYDRVDEKLFF	TGTGCCAGCAGTGAATACGACAGGGTGGATGAAAAACTGTTTTTT
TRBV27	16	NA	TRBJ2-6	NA	CASSALDSSGANVLTF	TGTGCCAGCAGTGCCTTGGACAGCTCTGGGGCCAACGTCCTGACTTTC
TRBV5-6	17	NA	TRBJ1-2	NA	CASSLVGRQVPLGGYTF	TGTGCCAGCAGCTTGGTGGGACGACAGGTCCCTCTGGGTGGCTACACCTTC
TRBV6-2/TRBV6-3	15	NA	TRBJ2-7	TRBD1	CASSYGGTGFYEQYF	TGTGCCAGCAGTTACGGCGGGACAGGGTTCTACGAGCAGTACTTC
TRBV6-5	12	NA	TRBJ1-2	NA	CASRGGGGGYTF	TGTGCCAGCAGGGGAGGGGGAGGTGGCTACACCTTC
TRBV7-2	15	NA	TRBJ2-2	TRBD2	CASSSSGRNTGELFF	TGTGCCAGCAGCTCTAGCGGGCGGAACACCGGGGAGCTGTTTTTT